This TCR beta chain was found in a study of cytomegalovirus exposure and HLA in healthy donors. Study results and caveats: Across HLA loci, a later analysis found differing TCR association rates, with DRB1 most and HLA-C fewest. Later work associated roughly 17,000 TCR beta sequences with HLA alleles at 0.05 false discovery rate.

With respect to this clone: Its target is not known. Within the sample, other DNA sequences also encode this same CDR3.

PCR primers comprised 60 Vbeta and 13 Jbeta primers. Sequencing used immunoSEQ multiplex PCR; TCRdb keeps in-frame clones, though not all of them. The top ten clones hold about 1.3% of a sample with over 150,000 clones, approximately 76% of them seen once. The V gene's germline CDR1 is SGHDN and CDR2 FVKESK. V gave up 1 base and J gave up 5 bases, with 11 bases separating them. The CDR3 runs to 14 residues. It was healthy bone marrow donors who served as donors. The sequencing sample was made of PBMCs. The chain combines TRBV14 with TRBJ1-2, with D perhaps matching TRBD1 (5 bases). This sequence was found in a man in his sixties in good health and CMV-seronegative. In DNA, the CDR3 is TGTGCCAGCAGCCAAGGACGCAGGGCGTATGGCTACACCTTC. As protein: CASSQGRRAYGYTF.